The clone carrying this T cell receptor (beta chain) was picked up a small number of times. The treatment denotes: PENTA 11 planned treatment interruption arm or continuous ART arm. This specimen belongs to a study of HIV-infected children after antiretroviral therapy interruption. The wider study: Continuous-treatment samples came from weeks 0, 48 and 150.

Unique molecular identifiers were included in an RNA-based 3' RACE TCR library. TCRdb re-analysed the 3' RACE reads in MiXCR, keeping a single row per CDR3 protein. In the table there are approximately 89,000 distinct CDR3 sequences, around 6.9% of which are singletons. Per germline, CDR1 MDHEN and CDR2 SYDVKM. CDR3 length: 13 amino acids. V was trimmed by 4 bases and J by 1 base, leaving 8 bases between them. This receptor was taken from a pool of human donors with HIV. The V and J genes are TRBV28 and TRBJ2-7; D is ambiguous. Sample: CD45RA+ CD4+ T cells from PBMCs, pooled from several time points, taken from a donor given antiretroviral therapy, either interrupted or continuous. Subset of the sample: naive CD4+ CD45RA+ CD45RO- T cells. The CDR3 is CASSSTPSYEQYF. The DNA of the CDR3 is TGTGCCAGCAGTTCCACCCCGTCCTACGAGCAGTACTTC.